The 4 T cell receptor beta chains below all came from one sample that was sequenced in a study of response to subunit inactivated influenza vaccine. TCRdb reprocessed the RT-PCR reads via MiXCR and lists one record per CDR3 protein. The data hold about 480,000 distinct CDR3 sequences, with about 25% observed a single time. This sample comprised CD4+ T cells sorted from PBMCs, obtained around 5 days after vaccination. Receptors originate from a man aged 45-65 years who received an inactivated influenza vaccine.

The chain joins TRBV7-6 to TRBJ2-1, with unresolved D. V lost 2 bases and J 5 bases, leaving 7 bases between the germline ends. This CDR3 is built from 13 residues. The germline gives CDR1 SGHVS, CDR2 FNYEAQ. DNA for the CDR3: TGTGCCAGCAGCTTACAGGAACACAATGAGCAGTTCTTC. Translating it yields CASSLQEHNEQFF.

This clonotype was observed once. The chain recombines TRBV5-1 with TRBJ2-3, with TRBD2 identical over 11 bases. V lost 4 bases and J lost 4; bases outside the gene matches: 5. The length of the CDR3 is 15 residues. CDR1 SGHRS and CDR2 YFSETQ come from the germline V gene. The CDR3 here is CASSTLAGGPDTQYF. DNA for the CDR3: TGCGCCAGCAGCACGCTAGCGGGAGGCCCAGATACGCAGTATTTT.

V gene TRBV5-1 combines with J gene TRBJ2-1; tentative D call: TRBD2 (6 bases). The CDR3 is 18 residues long. Germline-derived CDR1 and CDR2 are SGHRS and YFSETQ. Trimming took off 0 bases at V and 3 bases at J, with 19 bases between the two ends. CDR3 sequence: CASSLDKPRWRDYNEQFF. The CDR3, as DNA: TGCGCCAGCAGCTTGGATAAACCCAGATGGCGGGACTACAATGAGCAGTTCTTC.

The rearrangement links TRBV6-2 or TRBV6-3 to TRBJ2-1; D ambiguous. The germline gives CDR1 MNHEY, CDR2 SVGEGT. The CDR3 runs to 11 residues. Trimming removed 6 bases at V and 12 bases at J, with 12 bases between. The CDR3 is CASSPGWVQFF. Written as DNA, the CDR3 is TGTGCCAGCAGCCCCGGTTGGGTGCAGTTCTTC.